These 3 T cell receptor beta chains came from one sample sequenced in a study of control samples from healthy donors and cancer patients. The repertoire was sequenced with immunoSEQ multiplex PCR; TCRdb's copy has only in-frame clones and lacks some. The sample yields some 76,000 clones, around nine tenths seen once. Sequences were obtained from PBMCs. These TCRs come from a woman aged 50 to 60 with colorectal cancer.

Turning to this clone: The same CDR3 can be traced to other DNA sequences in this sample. The CDR3 DNA reads TGTGCCAGCAGTCCGGAGGGAGAGACCCAGTACTTC. The encoded protein is CASSPEGETQYF. The V call is TRBV27, the J call TRBJ2-5; perhaps TRBD2 as D (6 bases). The CDR3 spans 12 residues. Germline V gene sequence: CDR1 MNHEY, CDR2 SMNVEV (reference sequence). V lost 5 bases and J 4 bases, leaving 8 bases between the germline ends.

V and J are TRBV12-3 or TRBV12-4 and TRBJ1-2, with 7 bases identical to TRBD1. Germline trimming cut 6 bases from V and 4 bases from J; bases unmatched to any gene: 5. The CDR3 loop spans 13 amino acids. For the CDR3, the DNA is TGTGCCAGCAGGTCTCGGGACAGCTATGGCTACACCTTC. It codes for CASRSRDSYGYTF.

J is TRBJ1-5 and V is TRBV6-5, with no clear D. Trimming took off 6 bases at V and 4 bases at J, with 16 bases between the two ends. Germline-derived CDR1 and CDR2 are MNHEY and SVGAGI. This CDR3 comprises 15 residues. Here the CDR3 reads CASSHGPGPNQPQHF. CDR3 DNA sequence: TGTGCCAGCAGCCACGGGCCGGGTCCGAATCAGCCCCAGCATTTT.